The rows below give T cell receptor beta chains drawn from one sample of a study of response to subunit inactivated influenza vaccine. Each CDR3 protein is one row after TCRdb ran MiXCR on the RT-PCR reads. The table includes hundreds of thousands of distinct CDR3 sequences, approximately 11% detected once. This sample also belongs to another study, concerning T cells expressing NK-cell markers.

The sample here was PBMCs from blood, taken on the day of vaccination. These receptors came from a man aged 45-65 years who received an inactivated influenza vaccine. CDR3s include the opening cysteine and the closing phenylalanine or tryptophan. D genes are given only for firm matches. Size values are once, few and many counts, or a class for expanded clones, and some rows have none.

clone_size j_call v_call d_call cdr3_aa cdr3_nt
many TRBJ1-6 TRBV12-3/TRBV12-4 NA CASRHHRDNSPLHF TGTGCCAGCAGACATCACCGAGATAATTCACCCCTCCACTTT
NA TRBJ2-7 TRBV5-1 TRBD1 CASSLAPGQGVYEQYF TGCGCCAGCAGCTTGGCCCCGGGACAGGGGGTTTACGAGCAGTACTTC
few TRBJ2-3 TRBV7-2 NA CASSSRRAGDTQYF TGTGCCAGCAGCTCAAGGAGGGCCGGGGATACGCAGTATTTT
NA TRBJ2-1 TRBV7-2 NA CASSLMGGLYNEQFF TGTGCCAGCAGCTTAATGGGGGGCCTTTACAATGAGCAGTTCTTC
few TRBJ2-7 TRBV10-3 TRBD1 CAISGGQLSSYEQYF TGTGCCATCAGTGGGGGACAGCTGAGCTCCTACGAGCAGTACTTC
NA TRBJ1-4 TRBV30 NA CAWSGWASEKLFF TGTGCCTGGAGTGGTTGGGCTAGTGAAAAACTGTTTTTT
many TRBJ1-4 TRBV18 NA CASSPPSNGEKLFF TGTGCCAGCTCACCACCTTCCAACGGAGAAAAACTGTTTTTT
NA TRBJ2-7 TRBV6-4 NA CANARGTCEQYF TGTGCCAACGCTCGGGGGACGTGTGAGCAGTACTTC
few TRBJ2-3 TRBV20-1 TRBD1 CSADRGHLSDTQYF TGCAGTGCTGACAGGGGGCATTTATCAGATACGCAGTATTTT
many TRBJ1-4 TRBV7-8 TRBD1 CASSRDREDSTNEKLFF TGTGCCAGCAGCCGGGACAGGGAGGATTCGACTAATGAAAAACTGTTTTTT
NA TRBJ2-2 TRBV12-3/TRBV12-4 TRBD2 CATSGRLAGFGELFF TGTGCCACCTCTGGGAGACTAGCGGGGTTCGGGGAGCTGTTTTTT
few TRBJ2-7 TRBV20-1 NA CSARTGTPTYEQYF TGCAGTGCTAGAACAGGGACACCTACCTACGAGCAGTACTTC
few TRBJ2-7 TRBV7-2 TRBD1 CASTGGTGRSYEQYF TGTGCCAGCACTGGGGGGACAGGGCGATCCTACGAGCAGTACTTC
many TRBJ2-7 TRBV20-1 TRBD1 CSARDRQGIYEQYF TGCAGTGCTAGAGATAGACAGGGGATCTACGAGCAGTACTTC
few TRBJ1-3 TRBV7-2 TRBD1 CASSFRGSPGNTIYF TGTGCCAGCAGCTTCAGGGGGAGTCCTGGAAACACCATATATTTT
NA TRBJ2-1 TRBV12-3/TRBV12-4 TRBD2 CASRKSGGTHNEQFF TGTGCCAGCAGGAAAAGCGGGGGGACCCACAATGAGCAGTTCTTC
few TRBJ1-1 TRBV6-1 NA CASSELGRTEAFF TGTGCCAGCAGTGAATTGGGTCGGACTGAAGCTTTCTTT
few TRBJ2-7 TRBV5-1 NA CASSLVDSGIPSHEQYF TGCGCCAGCAGCTTGGTGGATTCCGGGATTCCCTCTCACGAGCAGTACTTC
few TRBJ2-3 TRBV5-1 TRBD2 CASSSGGAPDTQYF TGCGCCAGCAGTAGCGGGGGGGCCCCAGATACGCAGTATTTT
NA TRBJ1-1 TRBV6-1 NA CASSPLGQLSEAFF TGTGCCAGCAGTCCCCTGGGACAACTTTCTGAAGCTTTCTTT
many TRBJ2-1 TRBV12-3/TRBV12-4 TRBD2 CASSLLADHNEQFF TGTGCCAGCAGTCTACTAGCGGATCACAATGAGCAGTTCTTC
NA TRBJ2-3 TRBV27 NA CASSLWGAQADTQYF TGTGCCAGCAGTTTATGGGGGGCGCAGGCAGATACGCAGTATTTT
NA TRBJ2-1 TRBV3-1 NA CASSPASVSYNEQFF TGTGCCAGCAGCCCGGCTAGCGTATCCTACAATGAGCAGTTCTTC
few TRBJ2-4 TRBV20-1 NA CSASGGGSKNIQYF TGCAGTGCTTCCGGGGGCGGGTCCAAAAACATTCAGTACTTC
NA TRBJ2-5 TRBV6-6 NA CASSKLRGETQYF TGTGCCAGCAGTAAGCTCCGAGGGGAGACCCAGTACTTC
many TRBJ2-5 TRBV29-1 NA CSVARRGGETQYF TGCAGCGTTGCCCGCAGGGGTGGAGAGACCCAGTACTTC
NA TRBJ2-1 TRBV3-1 TRBD2 CASSPDGTRVVF TGTGCCAGCAGCCCTGACGGGACTAGGGTGGTGTTT
NA TRBJ2-2 TRBV4-2 NA CASSQRDGNTGELFF TGTGCCAGCAGCCAAAGGGACGGGAACACCGGGGAGCTGTTTTTT
NA TRBJ1-1 TRBV19 NA CASGVGRNTEAFF TGTGCCAGTGGAGTAGGGCGGAACACTGAAGCTTTCTTT
NA TRBJ1-5 TRBV20-1 NA CSARDPSRNSNQPQHF TGCAGTGCTAGAGATCCCAGCAGAAATAGCAATCAGCCCCAGCATTTT
NA TRBJ2-6 TRBV2 NA CASSEGDSGANVLTF TGTGCCAGCAGTGAAGGGGACTCTGGGGCCAACGTCCTGACTTTC
many TRBJ2-7 TRBV3-1 NA CASSLPGIGYEQYF TGTGCCAGCAGCCTCCCGGGAATCGGGTACGAGCAGTACTTC
few TRBJ2-1 TRBV7-6 NA CASSLAVGVYNEQFF TGTGCCAGCAGCTTAGCGGTTGGGGTTTACAATGAGCAGTTCTTC
NA TRBJ2-7 TRBV28 NA CASRRDRPYEQYF TGTGCCAGCAGACGGGACCGGCCCTACGAGCAGTACTTC
few TRBJ2-7 TRBV9 NA CASSVEEDYYEQYF TGTGCCAGCAGCGTAGAAGAGGATTACTACGAGCAGTACTTC
few TRBJ2-7 TRBV10-3 TRBD1 CAISPGQDTNEQYF TGTGCCATCAGTCCGGGACAGGACACGAACGAGCAGTACTTC
few TRBJ2-5 TRBV6-1 NA CASNKAGIPETQYF TGTGCCAGCAACAAAGCTGGTATACCAGAGACCCAGTACTTC
few TRBJ2-2 TRBV5-1 NA CASSFDVGELFF TGCGCCAGCAGCTTCGACGTCGGGGAGCTGTTTTTT
medium-sized TRBJ2-7 TRBV5-1 TRBD2 CASSFIEGLAGSEQYF TGCGCCAGCAGCTTCATTGAGGGACTAGCGGGGAGTGAGCAGTACTTC
NA TRBJ2-3 TRBV7-2 TRBD2 CASSPLAGVVDTQYF TGTGCCAGCAGCCCTCTAGCGGGAGTAGTAGATACGCAGTATTTT
NA TRBJ2-7 TRBV20-1 NA CSAPITGTYEQYF TGCAGTGCCCCGATTACAGGGACCTACGAGCAGTACTTC
few TRBJ1-5 TRBV24-1 NA CATSDSAVAHQPQHF TGTGCCACCAGTGATAGTGCAGTCGCTCATCAGCCCCAGCATTTT
few TRBJ1-5 TRBV7-2 TRBD1 CASSKSGTGPAGPQHF TGTGCCAGCAGTAAATCCGGGACAGGGCCCGCGGGGCCCCAGCATTTT
few TRBJ2-1 TRBV11-2 TRBD1 CASSVTGTVGYNEQFF TGTGCCAGCAGCGTGACCGGGACAGTGGGCTACAATGAGCAGTTCTTC
NA TRBJ2-7 TRBV4-3 NA CASSQEGRFYEQYF TGCGCCAGCAGCCAAGAAGGTCGGTTCTACGAGCAGTACTTC
few TRBJ1-1 TRBV20-1 NA CSTRRGALMNTEAFF TGCAGTACCCGTCGGGGGGCCCTTATGAACACTGAAGCTTTCTTT
NA TRBJ2-1 TRBV6-2/TRBV6-3 NA CASSYGQSSYNEQFF TGTGCCAGCAGTTACGGACAGAGCTCCTACAATGAGCAGTTCTTC
many TRBJ2-2 TRBV9 NA CASSGGGTGELFF TGTGCCAGCAGTGGGGGCGGCACCGGGGAGCTGTTTTTT
few TRBJ2-3 TRBV6-5 NA CASSYVGDSTDTQYF TGTGCCAGCAGTTACGTTGGGGACAGCACAGATACGCAGTATTTT
NA TRBJ1-1 TRBV30 NA CALQTGTNAFF TGTGCCTTACAGACAGGAACAAACGCTTTCTTT
NA TRBJ2-1 TRBV15 TRBD2 CATSRDAGGSYNEQFF TGTGCCACCAGCAGAGATGCGGGAGGGTCCTACAATGAGCAGTTCTTC
NA TRBJ1-2 TRBV5-1 NA CASSLEGAGYGYTF TGCGCCAGCAGCTTGGAAGGGGCAGGCTATGGCTACACCTTC
few TRBJ2-1 TRBV7-2 NA CASSGRVYGEQFF TGTGCCAGCAGCGGCAGGGTCTATGGTGAGCAGTTCTTC
NA TRBJ2-5 TRBV7-2 TRBD2 CASSSSGLASSQYF TGTGCCAGCAGCTCCTCAGGACTAGCGTCGTCCCAGTACTTC
many TRBJ2-7 TRBV28 NA CASSLTTYRRPYNEQYF TGTGCCAGCAGTTTAACTACCTACAGAAGACCCTACAACGAGCAGTACTTC
NA TRBJ2-3 TRBV20-1 NA CSAGVAADTQYF TGCAGTGCTGGCGTAGCGGCAGATACGCAGTATTTT
NA TRBJ1-4 TRBV6-1 NA CASRDPGEKLFF TGTGCCAGCAGGGACCCAGGGGAAAAACTGTTTTTT
NA TRBJ1-6 TRBV6-5 TRBD1 CASSYLEGASPLHF TGTGCCAGCAGTTACTTAGAGGGGGCTTCACCCCTCCACTTT
NA TRBJ2-1 TRBV5-1 NA CASSLERALTYNEQFF TGCGCCAGCAGCTTGGAGCGGGCGCTAACCTACAATGAGCAGTTCTTC
NA TRBJ2-5 TRBV6-2/TRBV6-3 NA CASSYEARGQDQYF TGTGCCAGCAGTTATGAGGCGCGGGGCCAGGACCAGTACTTC